The 29 T cell receptor beta chains presented below share a single source sample, sequenced in a study of blood T cell repertoires in COVID-19. Clones were sequenced by immunoSEQ multiplex PCR, and TCRdb holds only the in-frame ones, with some missing. Among hundreds of thousands of clones listed, more than 80% were seen once. Input material: PBMCs or T cells enriched from blood (not recorded which). These receptors were obtained from a woman younger than 30 who had recovered from COVID-19.

The chain is built from TRBV30 and TRBJ2-7; a possible D gene is TRBD1 (5 bases). Per the germline V gene, CDR1 is GTSNPN and CDR2 is SVGIG (reference sequence). This CDR3 contains 16 residues. Trimming cost V 3 bases and J 0 bases, with 18 bases left between them. CDR3 protein: CAWSVLRPTDSYEQYF. The CDR3 DNA reads as TGTGCCTGGAGCGTTCTACGTCCGACAGACTCCTACGAGCAGTACTTC.

CDR3 loop: CASSDRAQNTEAFF. The CDR3 nucleotides are TGTGCCAGCAGCGACAGGGCACAGAACACTGAAGCTTTCTTT. This chain joins TRBV6-5 and TRBJ1-1, with 7 bases that match TRBD1. V trimming: 6 bases; J trimming: 1 base; junction bases outside the gene matches: 5. CDR1 and CDR2 from the germline V gene are MNHEY and SVGAGI. CDR3 length: 14 amino acids.

The count of this clone is one. The chain carries TRBV6-5 and TRBJ1-5; 8 nucleotides match TRBD1. The CDR3 covers 14 residues. The V segment lost 7 bases and the J segment 7 bases; nucleotides outside the gene matches: 9. Germline lookup yields CDR1 MNHEY and CDR2 SVGAGI. The CDR3 nucleotides are TGTGCCAGCATGACAGGGGTAGGCCAACAGCCCCAGCATTTT. Amino acid sequence: CASMTGVGQQPQHF.

The CDR3 coding sequence is TGCGCCAGCAGAGACCCGGGACAGGGACTTTATAGCAATCAGCCCCAGCATTTT. It encodes CASRDPGQGLYSNQPQHF. The chain carries TRBV10-2 and TRBJ1-5; 9 bases are a match to TRBD1. This CDR3 has 18 residues. Germline V gene lookup returns CDR1 WSHSY and CDR2 SAAADI. Germline trimming cut 6 bases from V and 0 bases from J; bases unmatched to any gene: 12.

This chain connects TRBV29-1 to TRBJ2-1, with D possibly being TRBD1 (6 bases). Deletions cut 6 bases from V and 5 bases from J, with 20 bases between. The CDR3 is 15 residues long. CDR1 and CDR2 (germline): SQVTM, ANQGSEA. CDR3 nucleotide sequence: TGCAGCGTACCCCTTGGGGGCTTGGGGAACAATGAGCAGTTCTTC. Translating gives CSVPLGGLGNNEQFF.

This clone was found once. In DNA, the CDR3 is TGTGCCAGCAGTGAAGCGGGGAGGGCTAGCACAGATACGCAGTATTTT. It specifies CASSEAGRASTDTQYF. This chain joins TRBV2 and TRBJ2-3; 7 positions agree with TRBD2. Germline CDR1 is SNHLY and CDR2 is FYNNEI. J was trimmed by 0 bases and V by 0 bases; bases with no gene match: 3. The CDR3 runs 16 residues.

This clone has a handful of counts. The chain couples TRBV5-1 to TRBJ2-5, with 9 bases that match TRBD1. The germline gives CDR1 SGHRS, CDR2 YFSETQ. The CDR3 has 15 amino acids. V trimming: 0 bases; J trimming: 4 bases; junction bases outside the gene matches: 4. CDR3 amino acids: CASSLAGTGLETQYF. DNA for the CDR3: TGCGCCAGCAGCTTGGCCGGGACAGGGTTAGAGACCCAGTACTTC.

This clone appeared once. The V and J genes are TRBV12-3 or TRBV12-4 and TRBJ1-5, with D uncertain. The V end lost 6 bases, the J end lost 0 bases, and 6 bases lay between the germline ends. The CDR3 extends over 13 amino acids. CDR3 protein: CASRLNSNQPQHF. As DNA, the CDR3 is TGTGCCAGCAGACTGAATAGCAATCAGCCCCAGCATTTT.

This sequence joins TRBV3-1 (or the pseudogene TRBV3-2) and TRBJ1-1; unclear D gene. The CDR3 totals 12 residues. Germline V lookup: CDR1 LGHDT, CDR2 YNNKEL (reference sequence). Trimming took off 6 bases at V and 5 bases at J, with 10 bases between the two ends. CDR3 protein: CASSIRGTEAFF. CDR3 coding DNA: TGTGCCAGCAGTATCCGGGGTACTGAAGCTTTCTTT.

The J gene is TRBJ1-5, the V gene TRBV19, with D maybe TRBD1 (5 bases). With 6 bases removed from V and 2 bases from J, the gap between germline ends came to 20 bases. The CDR3 is made up of 17 amino acids. Germline V gives CDR1 LNHDA, CDR2 SQIVND (reference sequence). Here the CDR3 reads CASRKPSQGLGNQPQHF. CDR3 DNA sequence: TGTGCCAGTAGAAAACCATCGCAGGGTCTCGGCAATCAGCCCCAGCATTTT.

This rearrangement joins TRBV28 to TRBJ2-4; D is perhaps TRBD1 (5 bases). From germline, CDR1 is MDHEN and CDR2 SYDVKM. This CDR3 is 15 amino acids long. The V and J ends lost 2 bases and 0 bases respectively, with 8 bases between them. The CDR3 reads CASSLDRIAKNIQYF. The DNA of the CDR3 is TGTGCCAGCAGTTTAGACAGAATAGCCAAAAACATTCAGTACTTC.

Comments on this clone: This sample also contains other DNA sequences that code for the same CDR3. The chain couples TRBV18 to TRBJ1-3, with D possibly being TRBD1 (5 bases). CDR1 is KGHSH, CDR2 LQKENI, per germline. V was shortened by 6 bases and J by 2 bases, with 11 bases between the two germline ends. The length of the CDR3 is 14 residues. The CDR3 is CASSPQGAGNTIYF. The CDR3, as DNA: TGTGCCAGCTCGCCCCAGGGTGCTGGAAACACCATATATTTT. The complete variable domain, with remaining parts taken from reference TRBV18 and TRBJ1-3, reads NAGVMQNPRHLVRRRGQEARLRCSPMKGHSHVYWYRQLPEEGLKFMVYLQKENIIDESGMPKERFSAEFPKEGPSILRIQQVVRGDSAAYFCASSPQGAGNTIYFGEGSWLTVV.

CDR3 sequence: CASRQGLSGNTIYF. DNA of the CDR3: TGTGCCAGTAGACAGGGGCTATCTGGAAACACCATATATTTT. The J gene is TRBJ1-3, the V gene TRBV19; 7 positions agree with TRBD1. The ends lost 6 bases at V and 1 base at J; junction bases unmatched: 3. In germline, CDR1 is LNHDA, CDR2 SQIVND (reference sequence). The CDR3 loop spans 14 amino acids.

The V call is TRBV19, the J call TRBJ2-2; D unresolved. Germline CDR1 reads LNHDA; CDR2 reads SQIVND (reference sequence). The CDR3 has 15 residues. The V and J ends lost 6 bases and 2 bases respectively, with 13 bases between them. The CDR3 DNA sequence: TGTGCCAGTAGCGGATATACACTAAACACCGGGGAGCTGTTTTTT. This translates into CASSGYTLNTGELFF. Variable domain in full (rest from reference TRBV19 and TRBJ2-2): DGGITQSPKYLFRKEGQNVTLSCEQNLNHDAMYWYRQDPGQGLRLIYYSQIVNDFQKGDIAEGYSVSREKKESFPLTVTSAQKNPTAFYLCASSGYTLNTGELFFGEGSRLTVL.

The chain uses TRBV19 and TRBJ2-7; TRBD1 matches 7 bases. With V trimmed by 5 bases and J by 3 bases, 1 base remained unmatched. Germline-derived CDR1 and CDR2 are LNHDA and SQIVND (reference sequence). This CDR3 region has 12 residues. CDR3 sequence: CASSYRGYEQYF. The CDR3, as DNA: TGTGCCAGTAGTTACAGGGGCTACGAGCAGTACTTC.

The chain is built from TRBV6-1 and TRBJ1-5; D gene uncertain. The germline CDR1 and CDR2 sequences are MNHNS and SASEGT. This CDR3 is built from 15 residues. V was clipped by 3 bases and J by 0 bases, with 9 bases between them. The CDR3 region has the DNA TGTGCCAGCAGTGAGGAGGGCCTTAGCAATCAGCCCCAGCATTTT. This translates into CASSEEGLSNQPQHF.

The rearrangement uses TRBV19 and TRBJ2-1; possibly TRBD1 for D (6 bases). The V end lost 4 bases, the J end lost 2 bases, and 9 bases lay between the germline ends. CDR1 LNHDA and CDR2 SQIVND come from the germline V gene (reference sequence). The CDR3 is 14 amino acids. The CDR3 sequence is CASSTGETYNEQFF. CDR3 DNA: TGTGCCAGTAGTACAGGGGAAACCTACAATGAGCAGTTCTTC.

The chain combines TRBV4-1 with TRBJ1-3; TRBD1 is a possible D gene (6 bases). The CDR3 sequence is 15 residues long. V was clipped by 4 bases and J by 2 bases, with 12 bases between them. Germline-derived CDR1 and CDR2 are MGHRA and YSYEKL. In nucleotides, the CDR3 is TGCGCCAGCAGCCCACAGGGTATCGCTGGAAACACCATATATTTT. Residues: CASSPQGIAGNTIYF.

The chain employs TRBV27 and TRBJ1-1; D possibly corresponds to TRBD1 (5 bases). This CDR3 region has 14 residues. The germline V gene has CDR1 MNHEY and CDR2 SMNVEV (reference sequence). V was pared by 6 bases and J by 1 base, with 12 bases between. CDR3 sequence: CASRQDSWNTEAFF. The CDR3 bases are TGTGCCAGCAGACAAGACAGCTGGAACACTGAAGCTTTCTTT.

This clone showed up just once. The V and J genes are TRBV11-2 and TRBJ2-5; 9 bases line up with TRBD2. The CDR3 is 15 residues long. Trimming removed 3 bases from V and 2 bases from J; junction bases left unmatched: 4. In germline, CDR1 is SGHAT, CDR2 FQNNGV. DNA of the CDR3: TGTGCCAGCAGCTTGGGCGGGGGGGCACAAGAGACCCAGTACTTC. It codes for CASSLGGGAQETQYF.

CDR3 nucleotide sequence: TGTGCCACCAGGGAAGACAGGGGAGGGGAAAAACTGTTTTTT. It translates to CATREDRGGEKLFF. J is TRBJ1-4 and V is TRBV15, with 8 bases fitting TRBD1. The CDR3 loop spans 14 amino acids. The germline gives CDR1 LNHNV, CDR2 YYDKDF (reference sequence). Germline trimming cut 6 bases from V and 8 bases from J; bases unmatched to any gene: 8.

The chain joins TRBV4-2 to TRBJ2-3, with 8 bases fitting TRBD1. V gave up 0 bases and J gave up 5 bases; unmatched junction bases: 10. The CDR3 extends over 17 amino acids. Germline V gene sequence: CDR1 LGHNA, CDR2 YNFKEQ. CDR3 protein: CASSQDGGQGALDTQYF. CDR3 nucleotides: TGTGCCAGCAGCCAAGATGGTGGGCAGGGGGCGTTAGATACGCAGTATTTT.

V gene TRBV28 combines with J gene TRBJ1-5, with 11 bases aligning to TRBD1. Trimming removed 6 bases from V and 5 bases from J; junction bases left unmatched: 6. This CDR3 region has 15 residues. Germline CDR1 reads MDHEN; CDR2 reads SYDVKM. The CDR3 sequence is CASSSGTGGDQPQHF. The CDR3 DNA sequence: TGTGCCAGCAGCTCCGGGACAGGGGGAGATCAGCCCCAGCATTTT.

V usage is TRBV18 and J usage is TRBJ1-2; D gene ambiguous. The CDR3 loop spans 13 amino acids. Germline-derived CDR1 and CDR2 are KGHSH and LQKENI. V gave up 6 bases and J gave up 4 bases, with 12 bases separating them. The CDR3 spells CASSARGSYGYTF. In nucleotides, the CDR3 is TGTGCCAGCTCCGCGAGAGGTTCCTATGGCTACACCTTC.

The CDR3 bases are TGTGCCAGCAGTGAACGACAGGGGGCGGTCAATGAGCAGTTCTTC. This sequence encodes CASSERQGAVNEQFF. The rearrangement uses TRBV25-1 and TRBJ2-1; 10 positions match TRBD1. Unmatched junction bases numbered 4, after V lost 2 bases and J lost 6 bases. The germline CDR1 and CDR2 sequences are MGHDK and SYGVNS. The CDR3 is 15 amino acids.

The rearrangement links TRBV25-1 to TRBJ2-1; 7 nucleotides agree with TRBD2. CDR3 length: 15 residues. Germline-derived CDR1 and CDR2 are MGHDK and SYGVNS. The trim removed 4 bases at V and 4 bases at J, leaving 7 bases unmatched. CDR3 loop: CASSGLAGVYNEQFF. The CDR3 DNA follows: TGTGCCAGCAGTGGGCTCGCGGGGGTATACAATGAGCAGTTCTTC. The full variable domain, with the rest looked up from reference TRBV25-1 and TRBJ2-1, is EADIYQTPRYLVIGTGKKITLECSQTMGHDKMYWYQQDPGMELHLIHYSYGVNSTEKGDLSSESTVSRIRTEHFPLTLESARPSHTSQYLCASSGLAGVYNEQFFGPGTRLTVL.

V is TRBV28 and J is TRBJ2-3; D is possibly TRBD1 (5 bases). The CDR3 sequence is 14 residues long. The V end was cut by 6 bases, the J end by 7 bases, with 17 bases between. Germline-derived CDR1 and CDR2 are MDHEN and SYDVKM. DNA of the CDR3: TGTGCCAGCAGGTTCCCAGGGTTAGGAAATACGCAGTATTTT. Protein sequence: CASRFPGLGNTQYF. The full variable domain, its missing parts supplied by reference TRBV28 and TRBJ2-3, is DVKVTQSSRYLVKRTGEKVFLECVQDMDHENMFWYRQDPGLGLRLIYFSYDVKMKEKGDIPEGYSVSREKKERFSLILESASTNQTSMYLCASRFPGLGNTQYFGPGTRLTVL.

This clone was seen once. The chain joins TRBV2 to TRBJ2-1; 9 positions agree with TRBD2. J gave up 5 bases and V 1 base, and 0 bases lay outside the gene matches. Germline V gene sequence: CDR1 SNHLY, CDR2 FYNNEI. The CDR3 totals 14 residues. The CDR3 here is CASSEGGGDNEQFF. In DNA form, the CDR3 reads TGTGCCAGCAGTGAAGGCGGGGGGGACAATGAGCAGTTCTTC.

The chain combines TRBV7-9 with TRBJ1-4; 8 bases fit TRBD1. The CDR3 runs to 16 residues. Per germline, CDR1 SEHNR and CDR2 FQNEAQ (reference sequence). After removal of 5 bases from V and 11 bases from J, the junction contained 16 bases not matched to a gene. The CDR3 reads CASSPLDRAETPKLFF. The CDR3 region has the DNA TGTGCCAGCAGCCCTTTGGACAGGGCGGAGACACCGAAACTGTTTTTT.